This is a list of T cell receptor beta chains from one sample in a study of blood T cell repertoires in COVID-19. Produced via immunoSEQ multiplex PCR; TCRdb's table is partial and in-frame only. The table shows about 160,000 clones, with just under 85% occurring only once. The sequenced sample was peripheral blood. Receptors originate from a woman aged 80 or over with acute or convalescent COVID-19. Both conserved end residues are part of each CDR3. D genes are given only for firm matches. The size entry is marked missing in some rows and otherwise reads once, few, many or a size class.

.	TRBV9	.	15	TRBJ2-5	CASSPQPGSKGTQYF	TGTGCCAGCAGCCCTCAACCCGGGAGCAAAGGGACCCAGTACTTC
.	TRBV2	TRBD1	15	TRBJ1-4	CASSDRGLANEKLFF	TGTGCCAGCAGTGACAGGGGGCTTGCTAATGAAAAACTGTTTTTT
.	TRBV5-1	.	16	TRBJ2-7	CASSFESSSFSYEQYF	TGCGCCAGCAGCTTTGAGTCTTCAAGCTTCTCCTACGAGCAGTACTTC
.	TRBV25-1	.	14	TRBJ2-3	CASSGSGRTDTQYF	TGTGCCAGCAGTGGGAGTGGTCGGACAGATACGCAGTATTTT
.	TRBV7-2	TRBD1	15	TRBJ1-3	CASSAQGAGGNTIYF	TGTGCCAGCAGCGCCCAGGGGGCCGGTGGAAACACCATATATTTT
.	TRBV27	.	15	TRBJ1-5	CASSSTGGRGQPQHF	TGTGCCAGCAGTTCAACAGGCGGCCGCGGTCAGCCCCAGCATTTT
few	TRBV29-1	TRBD2	14	TRBJ2-3	CSVTGLAGVDTQYF	TGCAGCGTTACCGGACTAGCGGGAGTAGATACGCAGTATTTT
.	TRBV7-9	.	11	TRBJ2-6	CAPGGANVLTF	TGTGCACCGGGTGGGGCCAACGTCCTGACTTTC
.	TRBV11-2	.	15	TRBJ1-2	CASSSNRDPNYGYTF	TGTGCCAGCAGCTCAAACAGAGACCCTAACTATGGCTACACCTTC
.	TRBV7-9	TRBD1	14	TRBJ1-4	CASSVGTGPFILFF	TGTGCCAGCAGCGTAGGGACAGGACCATTTATACTGTTTTTT
once	TRBV11-3	.	15	TRBJ2-3	CASSLGGGQRDTQYF	TGTGCCAGCAGCTTAGGGGGGGGGCAGCGAGATACGCAGTATTTT
.	TRBV3-1/TRBV3-2	.	15	TRBJ2-5	CASSQAGGGQETQYF	TGTGCCAGCAGCCAAGCCGGGGGAGGCCAAGAGACCCAGTACTTC
.	TRBV19	TRBD2	15	TRBJ2-7	CASSSRGTSAYEQYF	TGTGCCAGTAGTAGCCGCGGGACTAGCGCCTACGAGCAGTACTTC
.	TRBV6-5	TRBD2	15	TRBJ2-1	CATHETSGRKNEQFF	TGTGCCACCCACGAAACTAGCGGGAGGAAAAATGAGCAGTTCTTC
.	TRBV19	.	14	TRBJ1-5	CASTLRVGNQPQHF	TGTGCCAGTACCCTAAGAGTGGGCAATCAGCCCCAGCATTTT
.	TRBV28	.	11	TRBJ2-7	CASSIAYEQYF	TGTGCCAGCAGTATCGCCTACGAGCAGTACTTC
.	TRBV6-6	.	14	TRBJ2-2	CASTERGNTGELFF	TGTGCCAGCACCGAAAGGGGGAACACCGGGGAGCTGTTTTTT
.	TRBV2	.	14	TRBJ2-1	CASRGDSSGGLLVF	TGTGCCAGCAGAGGGGACTCCTCCGGGGGGCTCCTAGTCTTC
.	TRBV15	TRBD1	17	TRBJ2-2	CATSRLPGTGNTGELFF	TGTGCCACCAGCAGACTACCCGGGACAGGGAACACCGGGGAGCTGTTTTTT
.	TRBV20-1	.	11	TRBJ2-7	CSAALAGEQYF	TGCAGTGCCGCGCTAGCCGGTGAGCAGTACTTC
.	TRBV30	.	11	TRBJ1-4	CAWSVLEKLFF	TGTGCCTGGAGTGTACTTGAAAAACTGTTTTTT